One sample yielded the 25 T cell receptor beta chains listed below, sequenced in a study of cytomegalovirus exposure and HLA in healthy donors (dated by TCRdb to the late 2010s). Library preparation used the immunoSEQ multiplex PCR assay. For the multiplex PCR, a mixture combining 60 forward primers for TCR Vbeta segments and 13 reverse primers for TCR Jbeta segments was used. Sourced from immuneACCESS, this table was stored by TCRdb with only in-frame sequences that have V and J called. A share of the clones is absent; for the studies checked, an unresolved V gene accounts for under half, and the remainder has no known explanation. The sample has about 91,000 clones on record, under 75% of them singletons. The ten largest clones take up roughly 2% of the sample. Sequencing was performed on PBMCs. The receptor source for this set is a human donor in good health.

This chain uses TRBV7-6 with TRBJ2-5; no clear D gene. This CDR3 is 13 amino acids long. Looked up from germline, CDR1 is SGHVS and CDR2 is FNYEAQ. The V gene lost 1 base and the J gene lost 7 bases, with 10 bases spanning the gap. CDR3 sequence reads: CASSLDPAGTQYF. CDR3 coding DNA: TGTGCCAGCAGCTTAGATCCAGCAGGGACCCAGTACTTC.

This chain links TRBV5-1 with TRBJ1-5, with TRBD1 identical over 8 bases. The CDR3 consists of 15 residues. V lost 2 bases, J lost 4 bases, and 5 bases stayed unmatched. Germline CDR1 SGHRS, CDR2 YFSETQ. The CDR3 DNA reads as TGCGCCAGCAGCTTACAGGGGGGAGGTAATCAGCCCCAGCATTTT. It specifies CASSLQGGGNQPQHF.

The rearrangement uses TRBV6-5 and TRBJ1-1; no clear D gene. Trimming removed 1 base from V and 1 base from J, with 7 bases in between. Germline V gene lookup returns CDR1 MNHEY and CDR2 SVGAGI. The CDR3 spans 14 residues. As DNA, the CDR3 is TGTGCCAGCAGTTACTACAGTTCGAACACTGAAGCTTTCTTT. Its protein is CASSYYSSNTEAFF.

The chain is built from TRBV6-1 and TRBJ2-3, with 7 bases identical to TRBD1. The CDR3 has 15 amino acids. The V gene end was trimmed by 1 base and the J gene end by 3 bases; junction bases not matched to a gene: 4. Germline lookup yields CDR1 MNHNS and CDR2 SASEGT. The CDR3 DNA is TGTGCCAGCAGTGAAGGACAGGGAAATACAGATACGCAGTATTTT. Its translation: CASSEGQGNTDTQYF.

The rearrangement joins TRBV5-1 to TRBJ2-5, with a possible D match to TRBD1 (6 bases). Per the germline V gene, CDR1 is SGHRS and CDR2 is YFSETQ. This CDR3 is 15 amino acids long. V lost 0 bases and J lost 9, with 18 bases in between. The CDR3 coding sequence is TGCGCCAGCAGCTTGGCCGAGCAGGGGATGGAGGCCCAGTACTTC. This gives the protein CASSLAEQGMEAQYF. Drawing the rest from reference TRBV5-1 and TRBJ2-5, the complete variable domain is KAGVTQTPRYLIKTRGQQVTLSCSPISGHRSVSWYQQTPGQGLQFLFEYFSETQRNKGNFPGRFSGRQFSNSRSEMNVSTLELGDSALYLCASSLAEQGMEAQYFGPGTRLLVL.

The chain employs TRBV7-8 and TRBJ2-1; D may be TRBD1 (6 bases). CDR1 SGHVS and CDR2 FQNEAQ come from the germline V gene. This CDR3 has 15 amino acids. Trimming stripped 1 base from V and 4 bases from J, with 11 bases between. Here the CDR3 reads CASSLGGGKYNEQFF. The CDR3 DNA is TGTGCCAGCAGCTTAGGAGGGGGTAAATACAATGAGCAGTTCTTC.

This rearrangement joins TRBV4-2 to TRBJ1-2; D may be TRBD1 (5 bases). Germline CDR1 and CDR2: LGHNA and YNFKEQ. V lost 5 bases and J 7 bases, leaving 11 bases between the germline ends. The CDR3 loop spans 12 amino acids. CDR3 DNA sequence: TGTGCCAGCAGCGCCCAGGGCTCTGGCTACACCTTC. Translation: CASSAQGSGYTF.

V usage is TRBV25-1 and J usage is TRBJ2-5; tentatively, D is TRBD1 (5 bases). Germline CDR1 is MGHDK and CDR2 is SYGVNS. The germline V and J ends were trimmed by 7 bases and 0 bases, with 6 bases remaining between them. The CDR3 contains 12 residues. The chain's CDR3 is CASTGNQETQYF. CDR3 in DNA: TGTGCCAGCACAGGGAACCAAGAGACCCAGTACTTC.

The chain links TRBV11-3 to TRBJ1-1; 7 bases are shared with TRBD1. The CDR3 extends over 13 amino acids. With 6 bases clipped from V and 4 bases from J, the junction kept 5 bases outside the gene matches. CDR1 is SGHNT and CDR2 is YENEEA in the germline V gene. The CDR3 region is CASSQDRATEAFF. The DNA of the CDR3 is TGTGCCAGCAGTCAAGACAGGGCCACTGAAGCTTTCTTT.

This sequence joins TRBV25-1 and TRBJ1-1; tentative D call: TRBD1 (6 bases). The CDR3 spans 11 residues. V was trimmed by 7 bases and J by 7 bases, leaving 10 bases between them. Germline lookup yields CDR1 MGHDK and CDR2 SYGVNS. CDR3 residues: CASTDRREAFF. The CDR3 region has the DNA TGTGCCAGCACTGACAGGCGTGAAGCTTTCTTT.

CDR3 coding DNA: TGTGCCAGCAGCTTAGAGTCCGGGTTTAATGAAAAACTGTTTTTT. This sequence encodes CASSLESGFNEKLFF. The J gene is TRBJ1-4, the V gene TRBV7-8; D is ambiguous. The germline V gene encodes CDR1 SGHVS and CDR2 FQNEAQ. The CDR3 covers 15 residues. Deletions cut 1 base from V and 4 bases from J, with 10 bases between.

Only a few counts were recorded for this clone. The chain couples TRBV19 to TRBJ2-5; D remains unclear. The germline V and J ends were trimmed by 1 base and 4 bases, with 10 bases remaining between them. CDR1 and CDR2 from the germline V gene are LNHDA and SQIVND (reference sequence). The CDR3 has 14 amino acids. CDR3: CASSIVGAPETQYF. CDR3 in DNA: TGTGCCAGTAGTATAGTAGGAGCTCCAGAGACCCAGTACTTC.

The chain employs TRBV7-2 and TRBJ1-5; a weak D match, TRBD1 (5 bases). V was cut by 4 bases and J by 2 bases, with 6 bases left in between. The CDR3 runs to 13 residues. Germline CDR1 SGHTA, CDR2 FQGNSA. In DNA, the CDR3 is TGTGCCAGCAGCTCACAGGGCAATCAGCCCCAGCATTTT. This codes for CASSSQGNQPQHF.

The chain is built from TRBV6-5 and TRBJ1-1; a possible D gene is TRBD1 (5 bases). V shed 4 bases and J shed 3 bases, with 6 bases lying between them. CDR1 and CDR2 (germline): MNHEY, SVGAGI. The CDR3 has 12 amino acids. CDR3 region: CASSFRDTEAFF. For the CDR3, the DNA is TGTGCCAGCAGTTTCAGGGACACTGAAGCTTTCTTT.

The CDR3 is CASSFVQTGEWYF. DNA of the CDR3: TGTGCCAGCAGCTTCGTTCAAACAGGGGAGTGGTACTTC. The rearrangement uses TRBV7-9 and TRBJ2-7, with 7 nucleotides matching TRBD1. Germline V gene data show CDR1 as SEHNR and CDR2 as FQNEAQ (reference sequence). CDR3 length: 13 residues. Germline trimming cut 3 bases from V and 12 bases from J; bases unmatched to any gene: 11.

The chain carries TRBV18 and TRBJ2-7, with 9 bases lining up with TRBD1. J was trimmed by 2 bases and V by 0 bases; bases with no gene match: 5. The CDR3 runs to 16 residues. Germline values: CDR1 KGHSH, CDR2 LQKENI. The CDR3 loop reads CASSPPGQGSPYEQYF. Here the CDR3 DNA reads TGTGCCAGCTCACCACCGGGACAGGGCTCTCCCTACGAGCAGTACTTC.

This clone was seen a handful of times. The CDR3 DNA reads TGTGCCTGTCTTACAGGGGGCCGGCAAGCTTTCTTT. The encoded protein is CACLTGGRQAFF. The chain combines TRBV30 with TRBJ1-1; 9 bases fit TRBD1. With 6 bases clipped from V and 9 bases from J, the junction kept 8 bases outside the gene matches. Germline V lookup: CDR1 GTSNPN, CDR2 SVGIG (reference sequence). CDR3 length: 12 residues.

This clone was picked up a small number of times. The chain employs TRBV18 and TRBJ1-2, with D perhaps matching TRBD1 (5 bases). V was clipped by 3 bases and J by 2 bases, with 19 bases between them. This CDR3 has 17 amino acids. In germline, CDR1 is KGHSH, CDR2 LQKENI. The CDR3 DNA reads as TGTGCCAGCTCACCGCCGACATCTACGGGGGGAAACTATGGCTACACCTTC. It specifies CASSPPTSTGGNYGYTF.

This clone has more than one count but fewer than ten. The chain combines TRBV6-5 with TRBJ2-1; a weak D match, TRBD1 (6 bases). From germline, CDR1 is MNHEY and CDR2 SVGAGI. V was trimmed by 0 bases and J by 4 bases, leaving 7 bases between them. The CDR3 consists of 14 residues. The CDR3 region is CASSYSGQYNEQFF. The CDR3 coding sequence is TGTGCCAGCAGTTACTCCGGACAGTACAATGAGCAGTTCTTC.

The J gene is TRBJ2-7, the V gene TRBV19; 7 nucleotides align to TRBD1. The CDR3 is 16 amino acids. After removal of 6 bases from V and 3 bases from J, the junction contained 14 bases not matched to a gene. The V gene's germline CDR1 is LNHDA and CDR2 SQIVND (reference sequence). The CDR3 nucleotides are TGTGCCAGTAGCGAGTTCGGGACAGCAAACAACTACGAGCAGTACTTC. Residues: CASSEFGTANNYEQYF.

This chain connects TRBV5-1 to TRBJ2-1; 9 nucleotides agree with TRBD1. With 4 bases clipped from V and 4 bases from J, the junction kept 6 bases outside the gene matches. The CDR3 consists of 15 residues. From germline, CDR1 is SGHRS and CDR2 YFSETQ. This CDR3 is CASSPGQGTYNEQFF. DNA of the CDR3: TGCGCCAGCAGCCCAGGACAGGGGACTTACAATGAGCAGTTCTTC.

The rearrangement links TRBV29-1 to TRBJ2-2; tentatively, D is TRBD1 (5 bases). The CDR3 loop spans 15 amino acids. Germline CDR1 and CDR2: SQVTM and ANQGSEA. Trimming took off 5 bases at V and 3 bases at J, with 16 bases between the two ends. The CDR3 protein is CSVSVQGAHTGELFF. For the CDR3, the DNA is TGCAGCGTTTCGGTGCAGGGCGCCCACACCGGGGAGCTGTTTTTT.

CDR3 nucleotides: TGCGCCAGCAGCCACCCGGTCAGGGGCTCCTACAATGAGCAGTTCTTC. Its protein is CASSHPVRGSYNEQFF. This chain connects TRBV4-1 to TRBJ2-1, with D possibly matching TRBD1 (6 bases). In germline, CDR1 is MGHRA, CDR2 YSYEKL. V lost 3 bases and J 0 bases, leaving 12 bases between the germline ends. The CDR3 is made up of 16 amino acids.

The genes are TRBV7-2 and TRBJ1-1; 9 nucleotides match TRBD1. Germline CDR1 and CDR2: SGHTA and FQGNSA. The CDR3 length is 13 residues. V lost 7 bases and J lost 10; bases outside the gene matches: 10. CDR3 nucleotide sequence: TGTGCCAGCATACCTTACAGGGGGCTGAGAGCTTTCTTT. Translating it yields CASIPYRGLRAFF.

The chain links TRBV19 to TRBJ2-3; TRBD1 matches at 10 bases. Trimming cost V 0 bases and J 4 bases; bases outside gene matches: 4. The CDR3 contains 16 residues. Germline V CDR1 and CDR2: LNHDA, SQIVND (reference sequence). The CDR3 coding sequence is TGTGCCAGTAGTATAGATGGGACAGGGGCTGCAGATACGCAGTATTTT. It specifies CASSIDGTGAADTQYF.